The 32 T cell receptor beta chains listed next were all sequenced from one sample in a study of blood T cells in healthy people across ages. Primed by a sample-barcoded 5' primer and a J-beta primer mix, a second PCR proceeded for 7 to 11 cycles. Via MiXCR, TCRdb re-called the 5' RACE reads, giving one row per CDR3 protein. The sample lists approximately 900,000 distinct CDR3 sequences; roughly 50% were seen once. Sequenced sample: blood. The origin of the receptors is a man aged 30-40 years in good health.

This chain joins TRBV5-5 and TRBJ2-7; maybe TRBD1 (6 bases). V lost 5 bases, J lost 5 bases, and 11 bases lay in between. CDR1 is SGHKS and CDR2 is YYEKEE in the germline V gene (reference sequence). The CDR3 length is 12 residues. The DNA for the CDR3 is TGTGCCAGCAGGTGGCAGGGGAACGAGCAGTACTTC. Translated: CASRWQGNEQYF.

This clonotype was seen ten or more times. The V call is TRBV9, the J call TRBJ2-3, with a possible D match to TRBD1 (5 bases). The CDR3 is 11 residues long. The germline gives CDR1 SGDLS, CDR2 YYNGEE. V was trimmed by 3 bases and J by 6 bases, leaving 5 bases between them. The CDR3: CASSEGDTQYF. For the CDR3, the DNA is TGTGCCAGCAGCGAGGGGGATACGCAGTATTTT.

The chain employs TRBV20-1 and TRBJ2-5, with D possibly matching TRBD1 (5 bases). Germline CDR1 reads DFQATT; CDR2 reads SNEGSKA (reference sequence). The CDR3 consists of 12 residues. The V gene lost 5 bases and the J gene lost 2 bases, with 9 bases spanning the gap. In DNA form, the CDR3 reads TGCAGTGCTCGGACACCTCAAGAGACCCAGTACTTC. The encoded protein is CSARTPQETQYF.

This clonotype was seen a handful of times. This chain joins TRBV7-8 and TRBJ2-1, with D possibly matching TRBD2 (6 bases). The CDR3 is 11 residues long. Per the germline V gene, CDR1 is SGHVS and CDR2 is FQNEAQ. Trimming removed 4 bases from V and 8 bases from J, with 6 bases in between. The CDR3 reads CASSWDYEQFF. CDR3 DNA sequence: TGTGCCAGCAGCTGGGACTATGAGCAGTTCTTC.

V usage is TRBV5-1 and J usage is TRBJ2-1, with 8 bases that match TRBD2. Germline V lookup: CDR1 SGHRS, CDR2 YFSETQ. The length of the CDR3 is 15 residues. The V and J ends lost 0 bases and 5 bases, in that order; junction bases with no gene match: 4. Written as DNA, the CDR3 is TGCGCCAGCAGCTTGGATCCAGCGGGGGACAATGAGCAGTTCTTC. It codes for CASSLDPAGDNEQFF.

The gene calls are TRBV6-5 and TRBJ2-7, with D possibly TRBD1 on 6 matching bases. CDR3 length equals 15 residues. The V gene lost 7 bases and the J gene lost 0 bases, with 16 bases spanning the gap. The V gene's germline CDR1 is MNHEY and CDR2 SVGAGI. This CDR3 is CASTLGEQGSYEQYF. In DNA form, the CDR3 reads TGTGCCAGCACATTAGGGGAACAGGGCTCCTACGAGCAGTACTTC.

The J gene is TRBJ2-7, the V gene TRBV18, with 7 bases matching TRBD1. The trim removed 1 base at V and 6 bases at J, leaving 15 bases unmatched. Per the germline V gene, CDR1 is KGHSH and CDR2 is LQKENI. The CDR3 has 17 residues. In DNA form, the CDR3 reads TGTGCCAGCTCACCACGGATTCTAGACAGGGACGCGGGCGAGCAGTACTTC. Translated: CASSPRILDRDAGEQYF.

This chain uses TRBV12-3 or TRBV12-4 with TRBJ2-5, with D perhaps TRBD2 (6 bases). The CDR3 has 14 amino acids. The V end lost 4 bases, the J end lost 2 bases, and 11 bases lay between the germline ends. The CDR3 DNA follows: TGTGCCAGCAGTTCCATTAGCGGACAAGAGACCCAGTACTTC. Translating it yields CASSSISGQETQYF.

This clonotype appeared a few times. This CDR3 is CASSPQDWYNEQFF. The CDR3 DNA reads as TGTGCCAGCAGTCCGCAGGACTGGTACAATGAGCAGTTCTTC. V gene TRBV6-5 combines with J gene TRBJ2-1, with D maybe TRBD2 (5 bases). Trimming pared 5 bases from V and 4 bases from J, leaving 12 bases between. Germline assignment: CDR1 MNHEY and CDR2 SVGAGI. The CDR3 has 14 amino acids.

V is TRBV24-1 and J is TRBJ2-3, with D hard to call. The CDR3 runs 12 residues. CDR1 is KGHDR and CDR2 is SFDVKD in the germline V gene. The V and J ends lost 2 bases and 10 bases respectively, with 9 bases between them. The CDR3 is CATSDSESAQYF. The CDR3 DNA follows: TGTGCCACCAGTGATTCGGAATCTGCGCAGTATTTT.

This sequence joins TRBV20-1 and TRBJ2-5; D may be TRBD2 (5 bases). The CDR3 runs to 11 residues. Germline values: CDR1 DFQATT, CDR2 SNEGSKA (reference sequence). Deletions cut 3 bases from V and 5 bases from J, with 7 bases between. DNA of the CDR3: TGCAGTGCTAGGACTATGGAGACCCAGTACTTC. Its protein product is CSARTMETQYF.

As regards this clonotype: A junction boundary mismatches the germline segment, possibly from a read error. The chain uses TRBV7-2 and TRBJ2-7; D might be TRBD1 (6 bases). This CDR3 is built from 15 residues. Per germline, CDR1 SGHTA and CDR2 FQGNSA. As DNA, the CDR3 is TGTGCCAGCAGCCCCAGGGACACCAGCTCCTATGAGCAGTACTTC. Amino acids: CASSPRDTSSYEQYF.

For this clonotype: At one end, the junction sequence differs from germline, possibly due to a read error. The chain couples TRBV9 to TRBJ1-5, with D possibly TRBD1 on 5 matching bases. This CDR3 is built from 15 residues. The V gene's germline CDR1 is SGDLS and CDR2 YYNGEE. The CDR3 region is CVSNLAGRGNQPQHF. The CDR3 nucleotides read TGTGTCAGCAACCTGGCGGGCAGGGGCAATCAGCCCCAGCATTTT. Combining the CDR3 with reference TRBV9 and TRBJ1-5 gives the whole variable domain DSGVTQTPKHLITATGQRVTLRCSPRSGDLSVYWYQQSLDQGLQFLIQYYNGEERAKGNILERFSAQQFPDLHSELNLSSLELGDSALYFCVSNLAGRGNQPQHFGDGTRLSIL.

The chain employs TRBV28 and TRBJ2-3, with 8 bases identical to TRBD1. CDR3 length: 13 residues. With V trimmed by 7 bases and J by 5 bases, 5 bases remained unmatched. CDR1 is MDHEN and CDR2 is SYDVKM in the germline V gene. The CDR3 reads CASIPGGLDTQYF. The CDR3 DNA is TGTGCCAGCATCCCAGGGGGCTTAGATACGCAGTATTTT.

The V call is TRBV7-2, the J call TRBJ2-1, with D maybe TRBD1 (6 bases). Germline CDR1 is SGHTA and CDR2 is FQGNSA. V lost 4 bases and J lost 4, with 14 bases in between. This CDR3 is 15 amino acids long. CDR3 amino acids: CASSSTVGQYNEQFF. The DNA of the CDR3 is TGTGCCAGCAGCTCCACCGTCGGACAGTACAATGAGCAGTTCTTC.

V gene TRBV7-9 combines with J gene TRBJ2-5; 9 bases fit TRBD1. The CDR3 consists of 17 residues. In germline, CDR1 is SEHNR, CDR2 FQNEAQ (reference sequence). With 4 bases clipped from V and 10 bases from J, the junction kept 19 bases outside the gene matches. The CDR3 protein is CASSSGGGTGITQDQYF. The CDR3, as DNA: TGTGCCAGCAGCTCCGGAGGAGGGACAGGGATAACCCAAGACCAGTACTTC.

The chain carries TRBV27 and TRBJ2-3, with TRBD2 as a possible D gene (6 bases). The CDR3 is made up of 13 amino acids. CDR1 and CDR2 (germline): MNHEY, SMNVEV (reference sequence). Trimming removed 5 bases from V and 5 bases from J, with 11 bases in between. The CDR3 nucleotides read TGTGCCAGCAGTACCCAAGCGGGAGATACGCAGTATTTT. It translates to CASSTQAGDTQYF.

This sequence joins TRBV5-1 and TRBJ1-1; D not resolved. Germline assignment: CDR1 SGHRS and CDR2 YFSETQ. The CDR3 sequence is 12 residues long. Deletions cut 4 bases from V and 6 bases from J, with 10 bases between. CDR3 region: CASSPEGPEAFF. The CDR3 nucleotides read TGCGCCAGCAGCCCCGAAGGGCCTGAAGCTTTCTTT. The complete variable domain, with remaining parts taken from reference TRBV5-1 and TRBJ1-1, reads KAGVTQTPRYLIKTRGQQVTLSCSPISGHRSVSWYQQTPGQGLQFLFEYFSETQRNKGNFPGRFSGRQFSNSRSEMNVSTLELGDSALYLCASSPEGPEAFFGQGTRLTVV.

This clonotype showed up many times. CDR3 nucleotide sequence: TGCAGTGTCTCGGGACTAGCCAAAAACATTCAGTACTTC. Its protein is CSVSGLAKNIQYF. This rearrangement joins TRBV20-1 to TRBJ2-4, with D possibly being TRBD2 (6 bases). Germline CDR1 DFQATT, CDR2 SNEGSKA (reference sequence). The CDR3 has 13 residues. Deletions cut 7 bases from V and 0 bases from J, with 10 bases between.

This clonotype was seen only a few times. This may be a read error: a much more frequent sequence differs by one nucleotide. The chain carries TRBV12-3 or TRBV12-4 and TRBJ2-3, with D perhaps given as TRBD1 or TRBD2 (5 bases each). V gave up 7 bases and J gave up 4 bases, with 9 bases separating them. The CDR3 consists of 12 residues. The DNA of the CDR3 is TGTGCCAGCAAGGGGAGCGCAGATACGCAGTATTTT. Translating it yields CASKGSADTQYF.

This clonotype was found a few times. The chain is built from TRBV20-1 and TRBJ2-7, with TRBD2 identical over 8 bases. Germline V CDR1 and CDR2: DFQATT, SNEGSKA (reference sequence). Trimming removed 3 bases from V and 6 bases from J; junction bases left unmatched: 4. This CDR3 spans 12 amino acids. The chain's CDR3 is CSASGLAREQYF. CDR3 bases: TGCAGTGCTAGTGGACTAGCTCGCGAGCAGTACTTC.

This clonotype appeared many times. V is TRBV27 and J is TRBJ1-6; maybe TRBD1 (5 bases). V was pared by 5 bases and J by 7 bases, with 12 bases between. The CDR3 has 14 amino acids. Per germline, CDR1 MNHEY and CDR2 SMNVEV (reference sequence). The CDR3 sequence: CASSVWGGNSPLHF. The DNA of the CDR3 is TGTGCCAGCAGTGTATGGGGGGGGAATTCACCCCTCCACTTT.

The rearrangement uses TRBV4-1 and TRBJ2-7, with a possible D match to TRBD1 (5 bases). This CDR3 region has 16 residues. Between the trimmed V and J ends, which lost 0 bases and 3 bases, there was a span of 15 bases. Germline V gives CDR1 MGHRA, CDR2 YSYEKL. The CDR3 nucleotides read TGCGCCAGCAGCCAAGATGACACGGACAATAGCTACGAGCAGTACTTC. It specifies CASSQDDTDNSYEQYF.

This sequence joins TRBV6-2 or TRBV6-3 and TRBJ1-2; 9 bases agree with TRBD1. CDR1 and CDR2 (germline): MNHEY, SVGEGT. The CDR3 runs 15 residues. The V gene end was trimmed by 4 bases and the J gene end by 5 bases; junction bases not matched to a gene: 8. CDR3 sequence: CASSLQGAMEYGYTF. The CDR3 nucleotides are TGTGCCAGCAGTTTACAGGGGGCTATGGAATATGGCTACACCTTC.

This clonotype came up many times. This chain connects TRBV7-2 to TRBJ1-4; D gene unclear. This CDR3 contains 17 residues. V shed 5 bases and J shed 0 bases, with 16 bases lying between them. CDR1 and CDR2 (germline): SGHTA, FQGNSA. This chain's CDR3 is CASSPRWEGATNEKLFF. DNA of the CDR3: TGTGCCAGCAGCCCCCGGTGGGAGGGTGCAACTAATGAAAAACTGTTTTTT.

The rearrangement links TRBV12-3 or TRBV12-4 to TRBJ2-3; possibly TRBD2 for D (7 bases). The V and J ends lost 8 bases and 4 bases respectively, with 13 bases between them. CDR3 length: 13 amino acids. Written as DNA, the CDR3 is TGTGCCAGCGGGGGGGCTGGTCCAGATACGCAGTATTTT. Residues: CASGGAGPDTQYF.

The rearrangement uses TRBV20-1 and TRBJ2-3, with D perhaps being TRBD1 or TRBD2 (6 bases each). The ends were cut back, 3 bases at V and 4 bases at J, with 11 bases in the middle. The CDR3 runs to 13 residues. The germline CDR1 and CDR2 sequences are DFQATT and SNEGSKA (reference sequence). The CDR3 is CSASVEGADTQYF. The CDR3, as DNA: TGCAGTGCTAGTGTGGAGGGGGCAGATACGCAGTATTTT.

The rearrangement uses TRBV9 and TRBJ2-3, with TRBD2 as a possible D gene (5 bases). CDR3 length: 16 amino acids. V gave up 1 base and J gave up 0 bases, with 12 bases separating them. Germline loops: CDR1 SGDLS, CDR2 YYNGEE. CDR3 region: CASSVTGFASTDTQYF. CDR3 DNA: TGTGCCAGCAGCGTAACGGGGTTCGCAAGCACAGATACGCAGTATTTT.

The chain has TRBV5-1 and TRBJ2-3; the match to TRBD1 covers 11 bases. The CDR3 sequence is 15 residues long. Germline CDR1 is SGHRS and CDR2 is YFSETQ. V was clipped by 6 bases and J by 4 bases; unmatched bases: 7. The DNA for the CDR3 is TGCGCCAGCATGATAGGGACAGGGGGGTCAGATACGCAGTATTTT. It codes for CASMIGTGGSDTQYF.

The CDR3 protein is CASSPHQFNFDEQYF. The DNA for the CDR3 is TGCGCCAGCAGCCCTCACCAATTTAATTTCGACGAGCAGTACTTC. The chain combines TRBV4-1 with TRBJ2-5; unclear D gene. The J call may be incorrect, as the DNA end agrees better with TRBJ2-7. The CDR3 covers 15 residues. Germline CDR1 and CDR2: MGHRA and YSYEKL.

This sequence joins TRBV20-1 and TRBJ2-7, with TRBD2 matching 9 bases. V trimming: 6 bases; J trimming: 4 bases; junction bases outside the gene matches: 10. Germline assignment: CDR1 DFQATT and CDR2 SNEGSKA (reference sequence). The CDR3 loop spans 14 amino acids. The chain's CDR3 is CSAVRLADDYEQYF. The CDR3 coding sequence is TGCAGTGCGGTCAGACTAGCGGATGATTACGAGCAGTACTTC.

The CDR3 sequence is CASSLTSSGSHEQFF. DNA for the CDR3: TGTGCCAGCAGCTTAACTTCTAGCGGGAGTCATGAGCAGTTCTTC. The chain recombines TRBV11-2 with TRBJ2-1; 10 nucleotides align to TRBD2. This CDR3 has 15 amino acids. Germline V CDR1 and CDR2: SGHAT, FQNNGV. Trimming at V came to 2 bases and at J to 8 bases, leaving 6 bases not matched to a gene.